This TCR beta chain was profiled in a study of regulatory T cells in long-lasting Graves disease. General study points: New patients shared fewer public clonotypes (966) than persistent patients did (roughly 2,700).

This clonotype was observed once. The antigen is unknown. Sequence at one end of the junction differs from germline and may be a read error. Germline CDR1 and CDR2: LNHDA and SQIVND (reference sequence). The CDR3 is 16 residues long. The TCR beta library used iRepertoire HTBI primers with Arm-PCR amplification of CDR3. TCRdb re-analysed the multiplex PCR reads in MiXCR, keeping a single row per CDR3 protein. Found here are hundreds of thousands of distinct CDR3 sequences, around a fifth of them singletons; the top ten hold around 13%. The time point here: persistent/refractory GD, antithyroid drugs over 5 years with positive TRAb. The TCR library was prepared using RNA isolated from PBMCs. Graves' disease diagnoses used American Thyroid Association guidelines.

The clonotype comes from a female donor with Graves disease. This chain links TRBV19 with TRBJ1-4; D call uncertain. The sample here was peripheral blood mononuclear cells (PBMCs), taken when the disease was refractory, from a patient treated with antithyroid drugs. The CDR3 sequence: CASSGLVSPTNEKLSF. The CDR3 region has the DNA TGTGCCAGTAGTGGCCTGGTCTCACCAACTAATGAAAAACTGTCTTTT.